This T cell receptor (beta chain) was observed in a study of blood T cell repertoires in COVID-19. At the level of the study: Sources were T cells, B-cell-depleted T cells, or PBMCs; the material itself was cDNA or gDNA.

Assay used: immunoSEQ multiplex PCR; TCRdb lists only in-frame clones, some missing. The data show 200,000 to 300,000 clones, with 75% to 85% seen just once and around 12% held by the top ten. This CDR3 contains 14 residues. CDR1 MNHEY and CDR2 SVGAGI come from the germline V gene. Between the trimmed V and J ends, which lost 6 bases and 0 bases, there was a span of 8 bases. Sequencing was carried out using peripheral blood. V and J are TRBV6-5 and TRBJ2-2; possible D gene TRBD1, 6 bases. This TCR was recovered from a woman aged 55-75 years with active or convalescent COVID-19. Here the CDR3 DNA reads TGTGCCAGCAGGGACAGTCCGAACACCGGGGAGCTGTTTTTT. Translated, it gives CASRDSPNTGELFF.